Following are 15 T cell receptor beta chains from one sample sequenced in a study of technical replicates of blood from a few donors. TCRdb's table, derived via immunoSEQ multiplex PCR, lists solely in-frame clones and lacks some. The data show tens of thousands of clones, around 94% seen once. The sample comprised T cells isolated from PBMCs. These receptors all come from a human donor in good health.

CDR3: CASSLEPGGGDEQFF. The CDR3 region has the DNA TGTGCCAGCAGCTTAGAGCCGGGAGGGGGGGATGAGCAGTTCTTC. The rearrangement uses TRBV11-2 and TRBJ2-1, with 8 nucleotides matching TRBD2. Germline V gene sequence: CDR1 SGHAT, CDR2 FQNNGV. This CDR3 contains 15 residues. The V segment lost 0 bases and the J segment 8 bases; nucleotides outside the gene matches: 6. The variable domain in full, completed from reference TRBV11-2 and TRBJ2-1, reads EAGVAQSPRYKIIEKRQSVAFWCNPISGHATLYWYQQILGQGPKLLIQFQNNGVVDDSQLPKDRFSAERLKGVDSTLKIQPAKLEDSAVYLCASSLEPGGGDEQFFGPGTRLTVL.

The V gene is TRBV6-6, the J gene TRBJ2-7; 9 bases align to TRBD1. This CDR3 is built from 14 residues. V was clipped by 0 bases and J by 3 bases; unmatched bases: 0. The germline gives CDR1 MNHNY, CDR2 SVGAGI (reference sequence). Here the CDR3 DNA reads TGTGCCAGCAGTTACTCGACAGGGGGCTACGAGCAGTACTTC. Protein: CASSYSTGGYEQYF.

The rearrangement links TRBV27 to TRBJ2-7; TRBD1 might be the D (5 bases). This CDR3 has 15 amino acids. V was cut by 5 bases and J by 3 bases, with 17 bases left in between. Germline V gives CDR1 MNHEY, CDR2 SMNVEV (reference sequence). DNA of the CDR3: TGTGCCAGCAGTCAAAGGGGCGTCCTGGACTACGAGCAGTACTTC. Translated, it gives CASSQRGVLDYEQYF.

CDR3 amino acids: CASSVETSGLLLSNTGELFF. The DNA of the CDR3 is TGTGCCAGCAGCGTAGAGACTAGCGGACTCCTACTTTCGAACACCGGGGAGCTGTTTTTT. The chain combines TRBV9 with TRBJ2-2, with 9 bases aligning to TRBD2. The CDR3 has 20 amino acids. J gave up 0 bases and V 0 bases, and 12 bases lay outside the gene matches. The germline V gene has CDR1 SGDLS and CDR2 YYNGEE.

The chain uses TRBV6-5 and TRBJ2-1, with D unresolved. Germline V gene data show CDR1 as MNHEY and CDR2 as SVGAGI. V was cut by 6 bases and J by 4 bases, with 10 bases left in between. The CDR3 length is 13 residues. CDR3 DNA: TGTGCCAGCAGCCCACAAATATACAATGAGCAGTTCTTC. Translation gives CASSPQIYNEQFF.

The chain joins TRBV12-2 to TRBJ1-5; TRBD1, the D gene given by the table, was not confirmed from the DNA. TRBV12-2 is flagged as a pseudogene. The CDR3 has 17 residues. CDR3 DNA: TGTGCAAGTCGCTTAGCGCTCACAGATCCTAGCAATCAGCCCCAGCATTTT. This codes for CASRLALTDPSNQPQHF.

The chain combines TRBV10-1 with TRBJ1-5, with a possible D match to TRBD1 (5 bases). Germline V gene lookup returns CDR1 WNHNN and CDR2 SYGVQD (reference sequence). This CDR3 comprises 14 residues. Trimming removed 5 bases from V and 5 bases from J, with 13 bases in between. The CDR3 DNA sequence: TGCGCCAGCAGTCTCGGCAGGGCTGATCAGCCCCAGCATTTT. As protein: CASSLGRADQPQHF.

This chain links TRBV7-9 with TRBJ1-2; 7 nucleotides align to TRBD1. CDR1 is SEHNR and CDR2 is FQNEAQ in the germline V gene (reference sequence). J was trimmed by 13 bases and V by 7 bases; bases with no gene match: 9. The CDR3 extends over 11 amino acids. The CDR3 loop reads CASNEGAIATF. CDR3 in DNA: TGTGCCAGCAACGAGGGGGCCATTGCCACCTTC.

The gene calls are TRBV20-1 and TRBJ2-1, with D perhaps TRBD2 (6 bases). The CDR3 totals 11 residues. Germline V lookup: CDR1 DFQATT, CDR2 SNEGSKA (reference sequence). The ends were cut back, 6 bases at V and 15 bases at J, with 18 bases in the middle. Here the CDR3 reads CSARSGVLPFF. CDR3 nucleotides: TGCAGTGCGAGATCGGGAGTGTTACCGTTCTTC.

V is TRBV7-9 and J is TRBJ2-1; 10 positions match TRBD2. This CDR3 contains 18 residues. V trimming: 1 base; J trimming: 0 bases; junction bases outside the gene matches: 6. Per germline, CDR1 SEHNR and CDR2 FQNEAQ (reference sequence). This CDR3 is CASSLGTSGSSSYNEQFF. The CDR3 DNA reads TGTGCCAGCAGCTTAGGGACTAGCGGTTCGAGCTCCTACAATGAGCAGTTCTTC.

This chain connects TRBV29-1 to TRBJ2-1; TRBD2 aligns across 8 bases. The CDR3 is 15 residues long. The V segment lost 5 bases and the J segment 6 bases; nucleotides outside the gene matches: 12. Per germline, CDR1 SQVTM and CDR2 ANQGSEA. The CDR3 spells CSVRGGREGLNEQFF. CDR3 coding DNA: TGCAGCGTTCGGGGGGGACGGGAGGGCCTCAATGAGCAGTTCTTC.

The chain is built from TRBV28 and TRBJ2-1, with D maybe TRBD2 (5 bases). The length of the CDR3 is 11 residues. Germline CDR1 MDHEN, CDR2 SYDVKM. The V and J ends lost 11 bases and 8 bases respectively, with 13 bases between them. This CDR3 is CAGSSDDEQFF. The CDR3 coding sequence is TGTGCCGGGAGCAGCGACGATGAGCAGTTCTTC.

The genes are TRBV4-1 and TRBJ2-7; D possibly corresponds to TRBD2 (5 bases). V dropped 0 bases and J dropped 2 bases, with 14 bases sitting between them. Germline V lookup: CDR1 MGHRA, CDR2 YSYEKL. This CDR3 has 16 residues. The CDR3 region has the DNA TGCGCCAGCAGCCAAGATCTGAGCGGCTCTCCCTACGAGCAGTACTTC. Protein product: CASSQDLSGSPYEQYF.

V is TRBV7-9 and J is TRBJ2-2; TRBD2 matches 11 bases. Germline CDR1 and CDR2: SEHNR and FQNEAQ (reference sequence). The CDR3 is made up of 15 amino acids. J was trimmed by 5 bases and V by 8 bases; bases with no gene match: 7. The CDR3 nucleotides read TGTGCCAGCCGCACTAGCGGGAGAAGGACCGGGGAGCTGTTTTTT. It translates to CASRTSGRRTGELFF. The complete variable domain, with remaining parts taken from reference TRBV7-9 and TRBJ2-2, reads DTGVSQNPRHKITKRGQNVTFRCDPISEHNRLYWYRQTLGQGPEFLTYFQNEAQLEKSRLLSDRFSAERPKGSFSTLEIQRTEQGDSAMYLCASRTSGRRTGELFFGEGSRLTVL.

The chain carries TRBV28 and TRBJ1-2, with unresolved D. The CDR3 has 12 residues. The V end lost 3 bases, the J end lost 3 bases, and 5 bases lay between the germline ends. Germline CDR1 reads MDHEN; CDR2 reads SYDVKM. The CDR3 region is CASSLGYYGYTF. DNA for the CDR3: TGTGCCAGCAGTTTGGGCTACTATGGCTACACCTTC.